This entry features one TCR beta chain sequence. Its antigen is undetermined. As to time point: baseline pretreatment blood. The treatment denotes: 15 Gy SBRT to primary tumor, nephrectomy 4 weeks later. Clear cell pathology was present in this patient's renal cell carcinoma. The record originates from a study of radiation and T cells in renal cell carcinoma. General study points: From baseline, blood top tumor clonotypes peaked at 2 weeks post-radiation.

J was trimmed by 7 bases and V by 5 bases; bases with no gene match: 10. The CDR3 runs to 17 residues. Germline V lookup: CDR1 SGHVS, CDR2 FQNEAQ. Clones were sequenced by immunoSEQ multiplex PCR, and TCRdb holds only the in-frame ones, with some missing. This sample has some 140,000 clones, with approximately 91% found just once. The TCR originated in a woman in her fifties or sixties with renal cell carcinoma. This material consisted of blood, taken from a patient whose treatment included radiotherapy and nephrectomy. The V and J genes are TRBV7-8 and TRBJ2-1, with TRBD2 identical over 14 bases. CDR3 amino acids: CASSAGETSGGANEQFF. The CDR3 DNA reads TGTGCCAGCAGCGCTGGGGAGACTAGCGGGGGGGCGAATGAGCAGTTCTTC. The entire variable domain, with the rest obtained from reference TRBV7-8 and TRBJ2-1, is as follows: GAGVSQSPRYKVAKRGQDVALRCDPISGHVSLFWYQQALGQGPEFLTYFQNEAQLDKSGLPSDRFFAERPEGSVSTLKIQRTQQEDSAVYLCASSAGETSGGANEQFFGPGTRLTVL.